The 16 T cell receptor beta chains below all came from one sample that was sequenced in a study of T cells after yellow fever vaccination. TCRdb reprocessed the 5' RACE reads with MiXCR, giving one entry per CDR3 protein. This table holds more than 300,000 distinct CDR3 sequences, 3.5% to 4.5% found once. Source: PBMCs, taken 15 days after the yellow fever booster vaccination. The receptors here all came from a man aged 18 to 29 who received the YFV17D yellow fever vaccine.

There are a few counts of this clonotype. The CDR3 coding sequence is TGCAGCGGTGAGGGGGCGCCTTCAGATACGCAGTATTTT. Its protein is CSGEGAPSDTQYF. The chain is built from TRBV29-1 and TRBJ2-3; 7 nucleotides line up with TRBD1. CDR1 is SQVTM and CDR2 is ANQGSEA in the germline V gene. The V gene end was trimmed by 7 bases and the J gene end by 4 bases; junction bases not matched to a gene: 8. The CDR3 runs 13 residues.

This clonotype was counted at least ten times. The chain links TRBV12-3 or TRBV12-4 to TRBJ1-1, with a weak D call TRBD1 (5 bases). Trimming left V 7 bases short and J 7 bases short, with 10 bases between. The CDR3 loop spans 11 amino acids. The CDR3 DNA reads TGTGCCAGCAATCAGGGCTATGAAGCTTTCTTT. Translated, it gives CASNQGYEAFF.

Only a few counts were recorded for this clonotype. The CDR3 here is CASSQLGRSSPLHF. In DNA form, the CDR3 reads TGTGCCAGCAGCCAACTGGGACGGTCTTCACCCCTCCACTTT. The chain is built from TRBV14 and TRBJ1-6; the D gene is possibly TRBD1 (5 bases). The ends were cut back, 2 bases at V and 9 bases at J, with 11 bases in the middle. CDR1 is SGHDN and CDR2 is FVKESK in the germline V gene. This CDR3 is 14 amino acids long.

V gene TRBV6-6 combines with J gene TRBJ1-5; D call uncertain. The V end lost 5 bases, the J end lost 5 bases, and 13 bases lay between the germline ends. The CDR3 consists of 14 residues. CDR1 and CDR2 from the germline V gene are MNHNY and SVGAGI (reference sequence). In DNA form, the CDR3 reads TGTGCCAGCAGTAGTCGGGAGAGAGATCAGCCCCAGCATTTT. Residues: CASSSRERDQPQHF.

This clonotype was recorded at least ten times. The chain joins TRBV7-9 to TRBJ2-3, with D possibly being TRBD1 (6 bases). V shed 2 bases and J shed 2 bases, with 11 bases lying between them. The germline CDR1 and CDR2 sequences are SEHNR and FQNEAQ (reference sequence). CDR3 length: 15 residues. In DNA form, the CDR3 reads TGTGCCAGCAGCTTAAGGGGGATCAACACAGATACGCAGTATTTT. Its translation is CASSLRGINTDTQYF. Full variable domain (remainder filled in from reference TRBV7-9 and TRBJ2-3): DTGVSQNPRHKITKRGQNVTFRCDPISEHNRLYWYRQTLGQGPEFLTYFQNEAQLEKSRLLSDRFSAERPKGSFSTLEIQRTEQGDSAMYLCASSLRGINTDTQYFGPGTRLTVL.

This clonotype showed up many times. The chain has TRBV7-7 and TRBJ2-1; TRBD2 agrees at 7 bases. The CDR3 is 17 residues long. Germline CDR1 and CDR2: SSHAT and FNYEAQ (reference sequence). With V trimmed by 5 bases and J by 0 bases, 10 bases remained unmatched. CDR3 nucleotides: TGTGCCAGCAGCCCACGACTGGGAGGGAGCTCCTACAATGAGCAGTTCTTC. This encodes CASSPRLGGSSYNEQFF. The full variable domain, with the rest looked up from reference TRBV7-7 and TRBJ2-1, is GAGVSQSPRYKVTKRGQDVTLRCDPISSHATLYWYQQALGQGPEFLTYFNYEAQPDKSGLPSDRFSAERPEGSISTLTIQRTEQRDSAMYRCASSPRLGGSSYNEQFFGPGTRLTVL.

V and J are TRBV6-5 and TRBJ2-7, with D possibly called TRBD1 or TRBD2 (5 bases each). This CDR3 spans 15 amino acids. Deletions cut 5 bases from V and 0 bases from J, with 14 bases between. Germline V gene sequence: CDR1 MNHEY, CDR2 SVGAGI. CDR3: CASSPSYGASYEQYF. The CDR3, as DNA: TGTGCCAGCAGTCCCTCCTACGGGGCCTCCTACGAGCAGTACTTC.

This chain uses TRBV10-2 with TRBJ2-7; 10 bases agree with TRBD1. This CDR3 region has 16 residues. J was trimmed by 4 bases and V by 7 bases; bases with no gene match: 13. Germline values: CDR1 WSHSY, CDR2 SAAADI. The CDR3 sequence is CASTNLGTGAFYEQYF. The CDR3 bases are TGCGCCAGCACTAACCTCGGGACAGGGGCGTTTTACGAGCAGTACTTC.

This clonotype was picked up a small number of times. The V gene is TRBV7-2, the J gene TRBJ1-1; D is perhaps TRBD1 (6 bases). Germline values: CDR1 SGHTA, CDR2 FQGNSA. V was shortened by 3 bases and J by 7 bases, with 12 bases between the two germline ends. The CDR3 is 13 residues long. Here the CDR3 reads CASSLRGQLEAFF. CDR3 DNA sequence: TGTGCCAGCAGCTTGAGAGGACAGCTTGAAGCTTTCTTT.

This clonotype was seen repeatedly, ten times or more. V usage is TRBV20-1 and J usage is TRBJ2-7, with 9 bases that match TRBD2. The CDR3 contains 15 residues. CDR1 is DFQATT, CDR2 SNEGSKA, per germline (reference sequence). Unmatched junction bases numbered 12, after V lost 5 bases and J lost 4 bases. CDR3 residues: CSARLLAGSLYEQYV. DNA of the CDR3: TGCAGTGCTCGTCTACTAGCGGGTTCGCTATACGAGCAGTACGTC.

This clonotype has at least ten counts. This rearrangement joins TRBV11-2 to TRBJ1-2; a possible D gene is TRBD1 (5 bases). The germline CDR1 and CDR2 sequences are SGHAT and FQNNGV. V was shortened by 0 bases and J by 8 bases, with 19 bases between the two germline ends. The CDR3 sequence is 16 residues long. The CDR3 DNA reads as TGTGCCAGCAGCTTAGATCCCGACGGGACGGACGGGGGCTACACCTTC. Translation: CASSLDPDGTDGGYTF. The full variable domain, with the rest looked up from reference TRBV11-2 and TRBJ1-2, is EAGVAQSPRYKIIEKRQSVAFWCNPISGHATLYWYQQILGQGPKLLIQFQNNGVVDDSQLPKDRFSAERLKGVDSTLKIQPAKLEDSAVYLCASSLDPDGTDGGYTFGSGTRLTVV.

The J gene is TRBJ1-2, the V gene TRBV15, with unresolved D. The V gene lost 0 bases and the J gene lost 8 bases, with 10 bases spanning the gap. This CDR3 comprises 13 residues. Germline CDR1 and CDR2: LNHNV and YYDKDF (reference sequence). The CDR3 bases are TGTGCCACCAGCAGAGATGGCCCGGAGGGCTACACCTTC. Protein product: CATSRDGPEGYTF.

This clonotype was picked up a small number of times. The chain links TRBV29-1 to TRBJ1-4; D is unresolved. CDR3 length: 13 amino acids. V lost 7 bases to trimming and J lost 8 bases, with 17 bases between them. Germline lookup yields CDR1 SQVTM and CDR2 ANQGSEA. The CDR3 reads CSAAGLYGEKLFF. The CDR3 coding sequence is TGCAGCGCCGCCGGGCTCTACGGGGAAAAACTGTTTTTT. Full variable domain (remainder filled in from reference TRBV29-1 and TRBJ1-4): SAVISQKPSRDICQRGTSLTIQCQVDSQVTMMFWYRQQPGQSLTLIATANQGSEATYESGFVIDKFPISRPNLTFSTLTVSNMSPEDSSIYLCSAAGLYGEKLFFGSGTQLSVL.

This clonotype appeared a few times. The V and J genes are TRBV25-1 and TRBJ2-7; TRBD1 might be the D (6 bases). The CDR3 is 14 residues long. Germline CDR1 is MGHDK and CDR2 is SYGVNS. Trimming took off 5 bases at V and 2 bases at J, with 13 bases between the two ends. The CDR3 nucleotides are TGTGCCAGCAGTAGGGACACCTCCACCTACGAGCAGTACTTC. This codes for CASSRDTSTYEQYF.

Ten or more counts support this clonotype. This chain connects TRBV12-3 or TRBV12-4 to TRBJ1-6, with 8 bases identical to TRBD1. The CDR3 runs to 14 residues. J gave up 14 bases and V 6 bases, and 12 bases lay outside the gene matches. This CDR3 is CASRPTGDIVTLHF. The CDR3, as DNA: TGTGCCAGCAGACCGACAGGGGATATTGTAACCCTCCACTTT.

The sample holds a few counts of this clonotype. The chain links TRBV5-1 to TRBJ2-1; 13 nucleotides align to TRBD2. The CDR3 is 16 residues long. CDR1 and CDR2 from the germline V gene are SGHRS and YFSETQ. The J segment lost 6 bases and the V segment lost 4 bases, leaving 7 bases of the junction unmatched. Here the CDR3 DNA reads TGCGCCAGCAGCGCACCGGGACTAGCGGGGTCCAATGAGCAGTTCTTC. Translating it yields CASSAPGLAGSNEQFF.